The rows below give T cell receptor beta chains drawn from one sample of a study of tumor T cells in aggressive B-cell lymphoma. TCRdb's copy holds only in-frame clones and misses some; the assay was immunoSEQ multiplex PCR. The sample shows about 3,000 clones, approximately 96% of them seen only once. The sample comprised tumor tissue. These receptors were collected from an adult with diffuse large B cell lymphoma. CDR3s include the opening cysteine and the closing phenylalanine or tryptophan. D genes are given only for firm matches. Not every row has a clone size; where given, it reads once, few, many or a size class.

>TRBD2|TRBJ2-1|NA|TRBV5-4
TGTGCCAGCAGCCTAGCGGGAGTTCGCTACAATGAGCAGTTCTTC
CASSLAGVRYNEQFF
>NA|TRBJ2-4|NA|TRBV5-1
TGCGCCAGCAGCTTGGTTGGACAGCCAAACATTCAGTACTTC
CASSLVGQPNIQYF
>NA|TRBJ1-1|once|TRBV29-1
TGCAGCGTTCTGGGTGGGGGGGCTTTCTTT
CSVLGGGAFF
>TRBD2|TRBJ2-3|NA|TRBV29-1
TGCAGCGTTGGGGCTAGCGGGGAAGGTACGCAGTATTTT
CSVGASGEGTQYF
>TRBD1|TRBJ2-2|NA|TRBV5-4
TGTGCCAGCAGCCCGACAGGGAGAACCGGGGAGCTGTTTTTT
CASSPTGRTGELFF
>TRBD1|TRBJ1-2|NA|TRBV6-5
TGTGCCAGCAGCAGGGGGAGCGATGGCTACACCTTC
CASSRGSDGYTF
>NA|TRBJ2-1|NA|TRBV5-4
TGTGCCAGCAGCTTCTTACTAAGCTCCTACAATGAGCAGTTCTTC
CASSFLLSSYNEQFF
>NA|TRBJ2-2|NA|TRBV7-7
TGTGCCAGCAGCCCTAGGGGCACCGGGGAGCTGTTTTTT
CASSPRGTGELFF
>TRBD2|TRBJ2-5|NA|TRBV5-6
TGTGCCAGCAGCTTGGGACTAGCGGGACCCGAGGGGACCCAGTACTTC
CASSLGLAGPEGTQYF
>NA|TRBJ2-1|NA|TRBV5-1
TGCGCCAGCAGCTTAGAAGGAGGGGAGCAGCTCTTC
CASSLEGGEQLF
>TRBD2|TRBJ2-1|NA|TRBV5-1
TGCGCCAGCAGCTTGCTTCGCGGGAGCTTCCATGAGCAGTTCTTC
CASSLLRGSFHEQFF
>TRBD1|TRBJ1-1|once|TRBV28
TGTGCCAGCAGTTCAGGGGGCTACTCCTCTTTGGGCCCATTT
CASSSGGYSSLGPF
>NA|TRBJ2-1|NA|TRBV6-6
TGTGCCTGCACCGGGACAATCTACAATGAGCAGTTCTTC
CACTGTIYNEQFF
>NA|TRBJ2-2|NA|TRBV6-5
TGTGCCAGCAAGGCTACCCCCACAGCCGGGGAGCTGTTTTTT
CASKATPTAGELFF
>NA|TRBJ2-1|NA|TRBV7-9
TGTGCCAGCAGCTTAGGACTCCCGTCTACTGAGCAGTTCTTC
CASSLGLPSTEQFF
>TRBD1|TRBJ1-2|NA|TRBV19
TGTGCCAGTAGGAGGCAGGGGGATCGCAGCGGCTACACCTTC
CASRRQGDRSGYTF
>NA|TRBJ1-5|NA|TRBV29-1
TGCAGCGTCCGGGATTATGGCAATCAGCCCCAGCATTTT
CSVRDYGNQPQHF
>NA|TRBJ1-1|once|TRBV11-3
TGTGCCAGCAGCTTAGGGGAGGACACTGAAGCTTTCTTT
CASSLGEDTEAFF
>NA|TRBJ1-4|NA|TRBV6-6
TGTGCCAGCAGTCAGTTCTCAAGAGGTGAAAAACTGTTTTTT
CASSQFSRGEKLFF
>NA|TRBJ1-2|NA|TRBV7-9
TGTGCCAGCATCAATAACGTCCCCTTGGAGGGCGAATATGGCTACACCTTC
CASINNVPLEGEYGYTF
>NA|TRBJ2-7|NA|TRBV7-2
TGTGCCAGCAGCTTCGCGGGACAGTTGAGTGGCGAGCAGTACTTC
CASSFAGQLSGEQYF
>NA|TRBJ2-1|NA|TRBV19
TGTGCCAGTAGTATGAGTAGGAGCTCCTACAATGAGCAGTTCTTC
CASSMSRSSYNEQFF
>TRBD1|TRBJ1-3|NA|TRBV7-2
TGTGCCAGCAGCTCAACGGGACAGAGCTCTGGAAACACCATATATTTT
CASSSTGQSSGNTIYF
>TRBD1|TRBJ1-1|NA|TRBV27
TGTGCCAGCAGTTCCCTACAGGGGGGAGGAACTGAAGCTTTCTTT
CASSSLQGGGTEAFF
>NA|TRBJ2-3|once|TRBV11-2
TGTGCCAGCAGCTCCGGAGTTAGCACAGATACGCAGTATTTT
CASSSGVSTDTQYF
>NA|TRBJ2-7|NA|TRBV19
TGTGCCAGTACCAATCCCGGGACACCCTACGAGCAGTACTTC
CASTNPGTPYEQYF
>NA|TRBJ2-7|NA|TRBV27
TGTGCCAACCCTCAGTGGGGCAGGAATGGCTTGTATGGCTCCTACGAGCAGTACTTC
CANPQWGRNGLYGSYEQYF
>NA|TRBJ2-3|once|TRBV5-1
TGCGCCAGCAGCTTGGAGGGGGAGGGGAGGAATACGCAGTATTTT
CASSLEGEGRNTQYF
>NA|TRBJ2-7|NA|TRBV7-2
TGTGCCAGCAGCTTCGCCGAGGGGGCCTACGAGCAGTACTTC
CASSFAEGAYEQYF
>TRBD1|TRBJ2-7|NA|TRBV11-2
TGTGCCAGCAGCTCCGGACAGGTAGGACGGCACTTC
CASSSGQVGRHF
>NA|TRBJ1-3|NA|TRBV5-6
TGTGCCAGCATCGGACAGTTCTCTGGAAACACCATATATTTT
CASIGQFSGNTIYF
>TRBD2|TRBJ2-2|NA|TRBV27
TGTGCCAGCAGCCAACTAGCGGGGGAGCTGTTTTTT
CASSQLAGELFF
>NA|TRBJ2-3|NA|TRBV11-2
TGTGCCAGCAGCCCCCCCGGGAATACGCAGTATTTT
CASSPPGNTQYF
>TRBD2|TRBJ2-7|once|TRBV30
TGTGCCTGGTCCTGGACTAGCGGTTACGAGCAGTACTTC
CAWSWTSGYEQYF